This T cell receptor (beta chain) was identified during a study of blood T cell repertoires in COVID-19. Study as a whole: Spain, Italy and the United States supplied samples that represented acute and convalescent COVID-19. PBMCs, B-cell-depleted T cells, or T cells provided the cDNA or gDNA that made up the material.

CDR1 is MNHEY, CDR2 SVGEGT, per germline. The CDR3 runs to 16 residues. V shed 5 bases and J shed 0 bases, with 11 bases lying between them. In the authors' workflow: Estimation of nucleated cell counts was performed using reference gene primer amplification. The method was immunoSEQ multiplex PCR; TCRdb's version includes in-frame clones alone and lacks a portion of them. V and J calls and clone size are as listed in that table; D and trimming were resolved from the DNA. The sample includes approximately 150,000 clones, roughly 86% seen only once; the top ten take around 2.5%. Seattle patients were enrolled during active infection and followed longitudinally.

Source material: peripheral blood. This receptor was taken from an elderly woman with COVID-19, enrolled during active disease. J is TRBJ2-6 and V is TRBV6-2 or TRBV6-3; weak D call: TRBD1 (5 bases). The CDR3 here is CASSQTASSGANVLTF. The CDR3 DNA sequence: TGTGCCAGCAGTCAGACAGCTAGCTCTGGGGCCAACGTCCTGACTTTC.